Presented here are 9 T cell receptor beta chains from one specimen sequenced in a study of CD8+CD57+ T cells in acquired aplastic anemia. The TCR beta profiling, which covered VDJ combination and CDR3 sequence, was carried out using genomic DNA as the template. Each CDR3 protein gets one entry after TCRdb re-called the reads with MiXCR. The data show approximately 250,000 distinct CDR3 sequences, roughly 80% seen once. Sequenced patients had shown CD8+CD57+ cell expansion by flow cytometry. The specimen was sorted CD4+, CD8+, or CD8+CD57+ T cells (not recorded which) from PBMCs. The receptors were sampled from a human donor with aplastic anemia.

The V gene is TRBV7-2, the J gene TRBJ2-7; perhaps TRBD2 as D (6 bases). Germline V CDR1 and CDR2: SGHTA, FQGNSA. The length of the CDR3 is 18 residues. Between the trimmed V and J ends, which lost 0 bases and 1 base, there was a span of 19 bases. CDR3: CASSLAGGPTTHSYEQYV. In DNA, the CDR3 is TGTGCCAGCAGCTTAGCGGGAGGTCCGACTACCCATTCCTACGAGCAGTACGTC.

The sample holds a few counts of this clonotype. The limits of the CDR3 on the DNA are not certain, so only TCRdb's listed CDR3 is given. The V and J genes are TRBV7-9 and TRBJ2-3; the table calls TRBD1, which could not be checked here. The CDR3 is 14 amino acids long, termini counted. Germline CDR1 SEHNR, CDR2 FQNEAQ (reference sequence). CDR3 loop: CASSWADEQFFGPF.

This clonotype was recorded many times. A junction end diverges from the germline sequence, so it may reflect a read error. V is TRBV7-8 and J is TRBJ2-3, with a weak D call TRBD2 (6 bases). Looked up from germline, CDR1 is SGHVS and CDR2 is FQNEAQ. The CDR3 loop spans 13 amino acids. The chain's CDR3 is CASSLAGGADTQF. CDR3 DNA sequence: TGTGCCAGCAGCTTAGCGGGAGGAGCCGATACGCAGTTT.

This clonotype was seen at least ten times. The J gene is TRBJ2-1, the V gene TRBV5-1, with 7 bases matching TRBD1. CDR1 is SGHRS and CDR2 is YFSETQ in the germline V gene. The CDR3 contains 18 residues. Trimming cost V 0 bases and J 0 bases; bases outside gene matches: 9. The CDR3 loop is CASSLGRQGPSSYNEQFF. The CDR3 DNA sequence: TGCGCCAGCAGCTTGGGCAGACAGGGCCCCAGCTCCTACAATGAGCAGTTCTTC.

With regard to this clonotype: At one boundary the junction diverges from the germline segment, which might be a read error. The chain recombines TRBV7-8 with TRBJ2-3; TRBD2 matches at 8 bases. Germline V CDR1 and CDR2: SGHVS, FQNEAQ. CDR3 length equals 13 residues. The CDR3: CASRLAGSPDTQF. CDR3 coding DNA: TGTGCCAGCAGGTTAGCGGGAAGTCCCGATACGCAGTTT.

Worth noting for this clonotype: A much larger clone lies a single base off, so this may be a read error. The CDR3 does not close with the conserved phenylalanine or tryptophan, likely indicating a read error. The DNA is left out, because the CDR3 cannot be placed on it with certainty; the CDR3 is given as TCRdb lists it. CDR3 sequence: CASSFQRSGEQDE. V usage is TRBV7-9 and J usage is TRBJ2-7; TRBD2 is the table's D call and was not checked against the DNA. With termini counted, the CDR3 has 13 amino acids. The germline gives CDR1 SEHNR, CDR2 FQNEAQ (reference sequence).

Regarding this clonotype: The CDR3 carries no conserved terminal phenylalanine or tryptophan, so it likely arises from a read error. This chain joins TRBV24-1 and TRBJ2-2, with 7 bases lining up with TRBD1. There are 13 residues in the CDR3. The germline V gene encodes CDR1 KGHDR and CDR2 SFDVKD. Germline trimming cut 4 bases from V and 14 bases from J; bases unmatched to any gene: 9. The DNA of the CDR3 is TGTGCCACCAGTGAAGAGGAAACAGGGGTCCTGTTTTTA. Its translation is CATSEEETGVLFL.

This chain uses TRBV20-1 with TRBJ1-1; no reliable D call. Per germline, CDR1 DFQATT and CDR2 SNEGSKA (reference sequence). The germline V and J ends were trimmed by 6 bases and 1 base, with 18 bases remaining between them. The CDR3 has 15 residues. The chain's CDR3 is CSASSPVRENTEAFF. In DNA form, the CDR3 reads TGCAGTGCCAGTAGTCCCGTACGGGAGAACACTGAAGCTTTCTTT.

V gene TRBV7-3 combines with J gene TRBJ2-5; TRBD1 aligns across 7 bases. The junction had 8 bases not matched to a gene; V was cut back by 3 bases and J by 4 bases. CDR1 and CDR2 from the germline V gene are SGHTA and FQGTGA. The CDR3 spans 15 residues. Here the CDR3 reads CASSFTGAVGETQYF. As DNA, the CDR3 is TGTGCCAGCAGCTTTACAGGGGCGGTAGGAGAGACCCAGTACTTC.